Below, one T cell receptor beta chain is given with its context. This clonotype is labeled medium-sized (0.01 to 0.1%). No antigen is known for it. The record has no base qualities; no much larger clone is one base away. This sample is drawn from a study of T-cell reconstitution after alpha-beta-depleted transplantation in children (dated by TCRdb to 2016 to 2017). A note on the overall study: Using TCR repertoire profiling, the study followed T-cell immune reconstitution in a quantitative way in children after TCRalphabeta/CD19-depleted allogeneic hematopoietic cell transplantation.

Reading the label with the study, this specimen's treatment or condition is: allogeneic hematopoietic cell transplantation with graft depleted of TCRalphabeta T cells and CD19 B cells. The children who served as transplant recipients had been given grafts of TCRalphabeta/CD19-depleted allogeneic hematopoietic cells. The research as a whole found: Over the following months the frequencies of hyperexpanded clones went down, and after one year T-cell counts and TCRbeta diversity were mostly credited to newly produced T cells. The high TCRbeta diversity at day 60 in some patients was ascribed to recipient T cells and intrathymic progenitors that had survived conditioning. Apparently early alphabetaT-cell count recovery about two months after transplant reportedly relied on only several hundred rapidly expanded clones derived from non-depleted graft cells.

From its cysteine to its phenylalanine, the CDR3 spans 14 amino acids. The kept DNA is CDR3 alone, 42 bases in frame from the first base. Per the germline V gene, SGDLS is the CDR1 and YYNGEE is the CDR2. V lost 0 bases and J lost 3 bases; the stretch between them is 10 bases long. Receptor libraries were prepared by PCR. Sequencing took place on an Illumina HiSeq 2500. TCR libraries were prepared with molecular barcoding, using unique molecular identifiers to normalize TCRbeta repertoire quantification. In-frame beta chains were kept once TCRdb had trimmed the public reads at Q25 with fastp and called clones with MiXCR. Identical CDR3 protein sequences are pooled into one entry, listed with their most common genes and DNA. The sample has thousands of distinct CDR3 sequences on record, 19% of them singletons. In total, the top ten clones hold around 47% of the sample.

This specimen consisted of PBMCs, mostly from graft donor cells, obtained 180 days after TCRalphabeta/CD19-depleted stem cell transplant. The rearranged segments are TRBV9 and TRBJ2-7, with TRBD1 as a weak D call on 6 bases. This sequence originates from a male patient aged 2-9 years who had a stem cell transplant for acute lymphoblastic leukemia, so the T cells may come from the graft donor. The sequenced DNA: TGTGCCAGCAGCGTAGCAACAGGGAGCTACGAGCAGTACTTC. It encodes CASSVATGSYEQYF.